This T cell receptor (beta chain) was sequenced in a study of blood T cell repertoires in COVID-19. Across the whole study: Some COVID-19 samples were acute and others convalescent; all came from the United States, Italy and Spain. PBMCs, B-cell-depleted T cells, or T cells were the source of the cDNA or gDNA that made up the material.

Looked up from germline, CDR1 is LGHNA and CDR2 is YNFKEQ. The V gene lost 2 bases and the J gene lost 0 bases, with 8 bases spanning the gap. This CDR3 has 15 residues. Under the authors' procedure: Amplifying reference gene primers gave estimates of nucleated cell counts. TCRdb keeps only in-frame clones here, not all; method: immunoSEQ multiplex PCR. V, J and clone size reflect that table, while D and trimming were determined from the DNA. Among more than 25,000 clones listed, about nine tenths were seen once. Sequenced material: peripheral blood. This chain connects TRBV4-2 to TRBJ1-5; the D gene is possibly TRBD1 (5 bases). This TCR derives from a man aged 55 to 70 with active COVID-19. In DNA form, the CDR3 reads TGTGCCAGCAGCCAACATGACAGTAGCAATCAGCCCCAGCATTTT. It translates to CASSQHDSSNQPQHF.